This TCR beta chain was observed in a study of CD8 T cells in ankylosing spondylitis. Study observations and caveats: Seemingly characteristic of ankylosing spondylitis blood was a TCR beta motif consisting of 7 or 8 highly homologous variants. Disease-linked clones had a CD8+ phenotype and relatively low frequency in peripheral blood. There were earlier reports of some motif variants in reactive arthritis synovial fluid and blood.

Molecular-barcoded quantitative 5'-RACE produced these TCR beta libraries. TCRdb independently ran MiXCR on the 5' RACE reads; one entry per CDR3 protein. Among hundreds of thousands of distinct CDR3 sequences, roughly a tenth were seen once, and the ten largest hold about a fifth. V was clipped by 0 bases and J by 10 bases, with 10 bases between them. The CDR3 spans 12 residues. Germline CDR1 SGHKS, CDR2 YYEKEE (reference sequence). Many counts were recorded for this clonotype. Its specificity is not known. The chain employs TRBV5-5 and TRBJ1-2; perhaps TRBD1 as D (5 bases). Input material: blood, either unsorted or a sorted T cell fraction (not recorded which). This clonotype was sampled from a male donor with ankylosing spondylitis or in good health (not recorded which). The CDR3 DNA reads TGTGCCAGCAGCTTGGATCCAGGGCCCTACACCTTC. This codes for CASSLDPGPYTF.